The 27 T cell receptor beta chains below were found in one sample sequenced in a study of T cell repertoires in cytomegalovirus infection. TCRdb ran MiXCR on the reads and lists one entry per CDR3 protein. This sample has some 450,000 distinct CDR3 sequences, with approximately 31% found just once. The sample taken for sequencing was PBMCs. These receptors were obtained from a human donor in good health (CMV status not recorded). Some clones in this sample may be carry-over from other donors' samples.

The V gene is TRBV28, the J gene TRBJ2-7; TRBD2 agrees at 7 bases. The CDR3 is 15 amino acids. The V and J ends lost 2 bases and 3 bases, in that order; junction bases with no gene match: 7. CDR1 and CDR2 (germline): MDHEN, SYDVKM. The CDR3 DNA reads TGTGCCAGCAGTTTAGCTGAGACTAGCTTCTACGAGCAGTACTTC. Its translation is CASSLAETSFYEQYF.

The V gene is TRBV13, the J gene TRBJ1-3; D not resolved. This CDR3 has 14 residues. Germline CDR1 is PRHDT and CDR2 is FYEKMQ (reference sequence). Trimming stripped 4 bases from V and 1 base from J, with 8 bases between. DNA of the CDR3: TGTGCCAGCAGCTCCATAGGTTCTGGAAACACCATATATTTT. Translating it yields CASSSIGSGNTIYF.

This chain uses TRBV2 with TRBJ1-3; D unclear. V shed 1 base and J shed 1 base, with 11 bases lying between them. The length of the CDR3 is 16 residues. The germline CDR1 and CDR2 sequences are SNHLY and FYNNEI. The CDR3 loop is CASSEDPRDSGNTIYF. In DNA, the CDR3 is TGTGCCAGCAGTGAAGATCCTCGCGATTCTGGAAACACCATATATTTT.

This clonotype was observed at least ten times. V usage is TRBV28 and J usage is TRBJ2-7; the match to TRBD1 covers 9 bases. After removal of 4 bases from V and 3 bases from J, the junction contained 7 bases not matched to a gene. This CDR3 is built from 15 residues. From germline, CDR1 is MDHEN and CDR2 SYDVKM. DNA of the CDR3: TGTGCCAGCAGTTCGCCGGGACAGGGTATCTACGAGCAGTACTTC. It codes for CASSSPGQGIYEQYF.

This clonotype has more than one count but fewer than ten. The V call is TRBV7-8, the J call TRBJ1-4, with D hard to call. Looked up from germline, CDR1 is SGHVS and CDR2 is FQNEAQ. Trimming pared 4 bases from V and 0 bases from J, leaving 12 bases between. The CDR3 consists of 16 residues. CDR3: CASSSRTPATNEKLFF. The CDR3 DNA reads TGTGCCAGCAGCTCAAGAACCCCTGCAACTAATGAAAAACTGTTTTTT.

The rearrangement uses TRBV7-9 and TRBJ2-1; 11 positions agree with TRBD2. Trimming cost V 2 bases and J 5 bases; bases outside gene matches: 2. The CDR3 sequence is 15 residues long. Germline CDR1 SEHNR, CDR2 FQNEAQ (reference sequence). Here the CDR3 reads CASSLTSGGDNEQFF. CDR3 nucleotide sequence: TGTGCCAGCAGCTTAACTAGCGGGGGTGACAATGAGCAGTTCTTC.

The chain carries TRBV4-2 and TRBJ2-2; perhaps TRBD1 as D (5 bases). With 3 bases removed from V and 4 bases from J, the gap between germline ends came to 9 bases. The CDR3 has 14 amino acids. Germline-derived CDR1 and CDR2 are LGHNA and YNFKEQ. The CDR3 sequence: CASSQQGPTGELFF. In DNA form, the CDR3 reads TGTGCCAGCAGCCAGCAGGGTCCCACCGGGGAGCTGTTTTTT.

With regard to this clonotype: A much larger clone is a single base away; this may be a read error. CDR3 DNA sequence: TGTGCCAGCGGCCGTAGCTCCGACGAGCAGTACTTC. Protein: CASGRSSDEQYF. The chain joins TRBV11-2 to TRBJ2-7; D is undetermined. This CDR3 is built from 12 residues. The germline CDR1 and CDR2 sequences are SGHAT and FQNNGV.

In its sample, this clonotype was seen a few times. CDR3 amino acids: CASSQAQELFF. The CDR3 bases are TGCGCCAGCAGCCAAGCACAGGAACTGTTTTTT. The rearrangement joins TRBV4-1 to TRBJ1-4, with D possibly matching TRBD1 (5 bases). The V end lost 1 base, the J end lost 12 bases, and 6 bases lay between the germline ends. CDR1 is MGHRA, CDR2 YSYEKL, per germline. The CDR3 extends over 11 amino acids.

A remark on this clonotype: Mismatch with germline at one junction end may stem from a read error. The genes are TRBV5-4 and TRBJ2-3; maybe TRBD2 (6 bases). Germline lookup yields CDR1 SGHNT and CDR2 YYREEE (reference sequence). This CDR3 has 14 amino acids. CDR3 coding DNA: TGTGCCAGCAGATTGGGGGGAAAGTCAGATACGCAGTATTTT. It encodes CASRLGGKSDTQYF.

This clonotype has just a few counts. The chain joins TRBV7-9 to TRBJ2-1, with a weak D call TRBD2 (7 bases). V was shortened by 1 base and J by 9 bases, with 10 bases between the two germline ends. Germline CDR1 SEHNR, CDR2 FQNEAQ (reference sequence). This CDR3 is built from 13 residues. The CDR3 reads CASSLEGGVEQFF. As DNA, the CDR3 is TGTGCCAGCAGCTTAGAGGGGGGGGTTGAGCAGTTCTTC.

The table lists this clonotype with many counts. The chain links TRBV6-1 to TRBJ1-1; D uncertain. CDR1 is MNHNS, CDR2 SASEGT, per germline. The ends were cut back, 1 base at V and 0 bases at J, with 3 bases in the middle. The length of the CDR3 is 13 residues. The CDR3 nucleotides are TGTGCCAGCAGTGAAGATATGAACACTGAAGCTTTCTTT. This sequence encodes CASSEDMNTEAFF.

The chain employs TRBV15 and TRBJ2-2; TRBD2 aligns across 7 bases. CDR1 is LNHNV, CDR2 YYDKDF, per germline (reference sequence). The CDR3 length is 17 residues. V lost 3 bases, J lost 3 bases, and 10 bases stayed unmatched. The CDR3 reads CATSSRMRGRYTGELFF. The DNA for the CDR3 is TGTGCCACCAGCAGTCGAATGCGGGGGAGGTACACCGGGGAGCTGTTTTTT.

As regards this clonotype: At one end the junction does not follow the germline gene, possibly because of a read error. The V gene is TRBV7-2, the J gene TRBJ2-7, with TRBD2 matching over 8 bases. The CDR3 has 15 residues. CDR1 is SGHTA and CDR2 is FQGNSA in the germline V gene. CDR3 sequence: CDSCPRGGLIYEQYF. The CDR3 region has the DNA TGTGACAGCTGCCCGCGCGGGGGGCTTATCTACGAGCAGTACTTC.

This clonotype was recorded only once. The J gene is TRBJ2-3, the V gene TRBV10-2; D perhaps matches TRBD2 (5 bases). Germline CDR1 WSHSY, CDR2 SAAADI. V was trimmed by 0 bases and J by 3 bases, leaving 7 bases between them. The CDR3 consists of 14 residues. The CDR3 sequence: CASSESSVTDTQYF. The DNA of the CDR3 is TGCGCCAGCAGTGAGTCTAGCGTTACAGATACGCAGTATTTT.

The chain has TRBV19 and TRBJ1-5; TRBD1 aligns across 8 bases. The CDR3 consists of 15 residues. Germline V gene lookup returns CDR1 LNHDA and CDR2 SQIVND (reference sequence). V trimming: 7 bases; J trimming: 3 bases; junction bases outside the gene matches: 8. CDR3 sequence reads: CASIPGTGFNQPQHF. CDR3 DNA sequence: TGTGCCAGTATCCCCGGGACAGGCTTCAATCAGCCCCAGCATTTT.

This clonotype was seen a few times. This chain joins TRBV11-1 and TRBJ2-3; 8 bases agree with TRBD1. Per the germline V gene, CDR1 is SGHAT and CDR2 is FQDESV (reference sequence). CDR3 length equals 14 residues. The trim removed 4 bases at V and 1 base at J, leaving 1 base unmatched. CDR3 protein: CASSSQGGTDTQYF. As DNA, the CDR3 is TGTGCCAGCAGCTCACAGGGGGGCACAGATACGCAGTATTTT.

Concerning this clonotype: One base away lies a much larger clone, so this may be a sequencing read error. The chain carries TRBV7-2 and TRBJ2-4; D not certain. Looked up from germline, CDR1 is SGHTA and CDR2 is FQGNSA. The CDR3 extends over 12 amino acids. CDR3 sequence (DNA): TGTGCCAGCAGCTTAGAAGGAAACATTCAGTCCTTC. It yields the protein CASSLEGNIQSF.

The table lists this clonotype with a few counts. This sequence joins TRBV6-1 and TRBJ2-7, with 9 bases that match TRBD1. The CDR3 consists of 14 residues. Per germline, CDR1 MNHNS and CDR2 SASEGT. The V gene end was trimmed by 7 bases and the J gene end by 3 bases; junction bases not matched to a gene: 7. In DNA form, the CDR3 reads TGTGCCAGCAACTCGGGACAGGGTATCTACGAGCAGTACTTC. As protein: CASNSGQGIYEQYF.

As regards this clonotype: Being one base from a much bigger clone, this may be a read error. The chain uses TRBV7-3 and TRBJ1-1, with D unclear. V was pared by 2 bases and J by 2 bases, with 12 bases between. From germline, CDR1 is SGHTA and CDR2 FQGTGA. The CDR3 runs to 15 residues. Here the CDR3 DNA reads TGTGCCAGCAGCTTACAGCCAGCCATAAACACTGAAGCTTTCTTT. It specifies CASSLQPAINTEAFF.

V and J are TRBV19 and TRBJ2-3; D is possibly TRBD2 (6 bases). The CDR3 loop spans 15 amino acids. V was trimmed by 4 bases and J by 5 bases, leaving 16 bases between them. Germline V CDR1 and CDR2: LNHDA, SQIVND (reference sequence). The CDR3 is CASSTGSGRGDTQYF. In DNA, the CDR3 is TGTGCCAGTAGTACAGGTAGCGGAAGGGGAGATACGCAGTATTTT.

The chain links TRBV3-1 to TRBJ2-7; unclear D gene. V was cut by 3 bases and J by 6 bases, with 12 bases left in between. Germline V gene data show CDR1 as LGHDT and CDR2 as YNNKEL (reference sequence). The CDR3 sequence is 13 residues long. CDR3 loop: CASSHRPWREQYF. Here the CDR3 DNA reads TGTGCCAGCAGCCACCGACCCTGGCGCGAGCAGTACTTC.

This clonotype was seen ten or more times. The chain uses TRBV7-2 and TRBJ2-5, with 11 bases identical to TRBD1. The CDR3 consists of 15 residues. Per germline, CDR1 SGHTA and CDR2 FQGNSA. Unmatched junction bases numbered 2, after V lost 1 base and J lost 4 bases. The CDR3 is CASSLGGTGGETQYF. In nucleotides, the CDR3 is TGTGCCAGCAGCTTAGGCGGGACAGGGGGAGAGACCCAGTACTTC. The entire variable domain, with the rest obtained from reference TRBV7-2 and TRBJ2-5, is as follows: GAGVSQSPSNKVTEKGKDVELRCDPISGHTALYWYRQSLGQGLEFLIYFQGNSAPDKSGLPSDRFSAERTGGSVSTLTIQRTQQEDSAVYLCASSLGGTGGETQYFGPGTRLLVL.

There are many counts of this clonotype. CDR3 loop: CASIPGRGGYNEQFF. The CDR3 DNA follows: TGTGCCAGCATCCCCGGGCGGGGGGGGTACAATGAGCAGTTCTTC. The V call is TRBV7-2, the J call TRBJ2-1; TRBD2 matches 9 bases. V shed 7 bases, J shed 4 bases, and the junction held 8 bases outside the gene matches. CDR1 SGHTA and CDR2 FQGNSA come from the germline V gene. The CDR3 runs to 15 residues. Together with reference TRBV7-2 and TRBJ2-1, the CDR3 gives the full variable domain: GAGVSQSPSNKVTEKGKDVELRCDPISGHTALYWYRQSLGQGLEFLIYFQGNSAPDKSGLPSDRFSAERTGGSVSTLTIQRTQQEDSAVYLCASIPGRGGYNEQFFGPGTRLTVL.

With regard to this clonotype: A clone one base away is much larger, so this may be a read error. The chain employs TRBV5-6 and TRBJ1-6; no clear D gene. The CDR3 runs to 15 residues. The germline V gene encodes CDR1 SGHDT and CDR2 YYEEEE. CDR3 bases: TGTGCCAGCAGCGAACCAAGCTCCTATAATTCACCCCTCCAATTT. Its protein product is CASSEPSSYNSPLQF. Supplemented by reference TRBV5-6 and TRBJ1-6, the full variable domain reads DAGVTQSPTHLIKTRGQQVTLRCSPKSGHDTVSWYQQALGQGPQFIFQYYEEEERQRGNFPDRFSGHQFPNYSSELNVNALLLGDSALYLCASSEPSSYNSPLQFGNGTRLTVT.

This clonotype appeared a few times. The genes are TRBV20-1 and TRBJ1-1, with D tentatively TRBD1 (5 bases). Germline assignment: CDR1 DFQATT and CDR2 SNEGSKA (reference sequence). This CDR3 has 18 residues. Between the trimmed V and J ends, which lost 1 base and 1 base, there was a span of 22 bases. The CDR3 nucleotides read TGCAGTGCTAGAGTAAGGGGATGGACTCGGCGAGGGAACACTGAAGCTTTCTTT. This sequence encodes CSARVRGWTRRGNTEAFF.

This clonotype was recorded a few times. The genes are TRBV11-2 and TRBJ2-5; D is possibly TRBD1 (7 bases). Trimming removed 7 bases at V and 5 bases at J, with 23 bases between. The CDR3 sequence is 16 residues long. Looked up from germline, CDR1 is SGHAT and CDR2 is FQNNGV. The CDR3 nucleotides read TGTGCCAGCACCCAACCCGTCGGAGGGGGCAGGGAGACCCAGTACTTC. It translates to CASTQPVGGGRETQYF.